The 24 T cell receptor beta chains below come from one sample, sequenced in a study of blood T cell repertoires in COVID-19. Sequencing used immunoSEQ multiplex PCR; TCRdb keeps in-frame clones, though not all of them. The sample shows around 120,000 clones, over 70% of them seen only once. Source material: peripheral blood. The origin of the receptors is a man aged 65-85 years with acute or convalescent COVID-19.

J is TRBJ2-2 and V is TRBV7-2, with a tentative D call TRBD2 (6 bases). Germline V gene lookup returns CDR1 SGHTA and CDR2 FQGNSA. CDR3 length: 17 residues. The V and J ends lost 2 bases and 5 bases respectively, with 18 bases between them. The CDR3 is CASSLTPAWGETGELFF. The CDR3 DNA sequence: TGTGCCAGCAGCTTAACGCCGGCTTGGGGGGAAACCGGGGAGCTGTTTTTT. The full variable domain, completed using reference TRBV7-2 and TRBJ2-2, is GAGVSQSPSNKVTEKGKDVELRCDPISGHTALYWYRQSLGQGLEFLIYFQGNSAPDKSGLPSDRFSAERTGGSVSTLTIQRTQQEDSAVYLCASSLTPAWGETGELFFGEGSRLTVL.

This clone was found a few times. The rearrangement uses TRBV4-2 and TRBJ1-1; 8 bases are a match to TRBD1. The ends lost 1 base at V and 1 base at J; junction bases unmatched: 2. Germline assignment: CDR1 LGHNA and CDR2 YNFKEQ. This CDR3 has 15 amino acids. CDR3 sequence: CASSQVGTGNTEAFF. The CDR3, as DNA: TGTGCCAGCAGCCAAGTTGGGACAGGGAACACTGAAGCTTTCTTT.

DNA for the CDR3: TGTGCCAGCAGCTTGCACGGCTCCTACGAGCAGTACTTC. Its translation is CASSLHGSYEQYF. J is TRBJ2-7 and V is TRBV7-8; no definite D call. Per germline, CDR1 SGHVS and CDR2 FQNEAQ. V was clipped by 3 bases and J by 0 bases, with 6 bases between them. This CDR3 contains 13 residues.

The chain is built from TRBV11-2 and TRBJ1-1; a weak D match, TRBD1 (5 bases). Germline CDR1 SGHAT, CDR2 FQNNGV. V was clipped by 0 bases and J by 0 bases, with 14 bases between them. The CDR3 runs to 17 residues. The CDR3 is CASSLEYGPGLNTEAFF. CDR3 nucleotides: TGTGCCAGCAGCTTAGAATATGGTCCAGGGCTGAACACTGAAGCTTTCTTT.

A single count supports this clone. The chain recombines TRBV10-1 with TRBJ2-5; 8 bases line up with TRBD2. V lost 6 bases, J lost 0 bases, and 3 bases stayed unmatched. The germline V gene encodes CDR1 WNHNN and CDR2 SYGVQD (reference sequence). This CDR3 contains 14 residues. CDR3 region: CASRGSGDQETQYF. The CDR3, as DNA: TGCGCCAGCAGAGGTAGCGGGGACCAAGAGACCCAGTACTTC.

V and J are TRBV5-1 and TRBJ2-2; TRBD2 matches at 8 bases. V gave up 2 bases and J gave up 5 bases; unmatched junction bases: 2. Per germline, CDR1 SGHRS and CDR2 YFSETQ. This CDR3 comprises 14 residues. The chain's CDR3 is CASSFRGGTGELFF. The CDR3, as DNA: TGCGCCAGCAGCTTCCGGGGGGGGACCGGGGAGCTGTTTTTT.

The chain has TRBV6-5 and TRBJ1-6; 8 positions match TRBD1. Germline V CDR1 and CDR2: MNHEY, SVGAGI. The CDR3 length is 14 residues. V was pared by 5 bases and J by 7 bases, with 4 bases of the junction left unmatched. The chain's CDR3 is CASSRQGNNSPLHF. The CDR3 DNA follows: TGTGCCAGCAGTAGACAGGGGAACAATTCACCCCTCCACTTT.

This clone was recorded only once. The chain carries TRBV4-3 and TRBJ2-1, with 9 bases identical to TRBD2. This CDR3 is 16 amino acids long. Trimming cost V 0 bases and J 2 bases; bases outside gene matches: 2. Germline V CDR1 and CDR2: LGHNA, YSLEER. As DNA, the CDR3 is TGCGCCAGCAGCCAAGAGGAGCGGGGGGCCTACAATGAGCAGTTCTTC. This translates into CASSQEERGAYNEQFF.

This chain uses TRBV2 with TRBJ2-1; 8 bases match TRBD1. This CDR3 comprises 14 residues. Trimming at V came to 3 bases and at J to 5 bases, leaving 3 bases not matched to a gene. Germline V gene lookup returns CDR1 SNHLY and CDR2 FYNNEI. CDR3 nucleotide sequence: TGTGCCAGCAGTGACGGACAGGGAGACAATGAGCAGTTCTTC. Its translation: CASSDGQGDNEQFF.

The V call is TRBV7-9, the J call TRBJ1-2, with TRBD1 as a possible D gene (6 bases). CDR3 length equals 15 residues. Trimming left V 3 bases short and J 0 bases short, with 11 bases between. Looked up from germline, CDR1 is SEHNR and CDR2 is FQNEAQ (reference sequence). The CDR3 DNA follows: TGTGCCAGCAGCTTCCAGGGGTTATCTAACTATGGCTACACCTTC. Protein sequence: CASSFQGLSNYGYTF. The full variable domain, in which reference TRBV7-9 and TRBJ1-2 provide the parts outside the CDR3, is DTGVSQNPRHKITKRGQNVTFRCDPISEHNRLYWYRQTLGQGPEFLTYFQNEAQLEKSRLLSDRFSAERPKGSFSTLEIQRTEQGDSAMYLCASSFQGLSNYGYTFGSGTRLTVV.

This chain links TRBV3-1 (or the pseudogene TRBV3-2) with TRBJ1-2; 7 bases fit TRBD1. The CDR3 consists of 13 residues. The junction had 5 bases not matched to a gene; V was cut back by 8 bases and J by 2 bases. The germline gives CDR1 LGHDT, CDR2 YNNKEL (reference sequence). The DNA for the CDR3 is TGTGCCAGCTTTAAACAGGGGAACTATGGCTACACCTTC. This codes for CASFKQGNYGYTF.

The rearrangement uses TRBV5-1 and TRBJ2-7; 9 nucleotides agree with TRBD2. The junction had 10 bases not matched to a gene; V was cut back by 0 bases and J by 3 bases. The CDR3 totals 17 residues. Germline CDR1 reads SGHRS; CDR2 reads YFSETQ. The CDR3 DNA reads TGCGCCAGCAGCTTGGCGGCTAGCGGGGACTCTCTCTACGAGCAGTACTTC. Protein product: CASSLAASGDSLYEQYF.

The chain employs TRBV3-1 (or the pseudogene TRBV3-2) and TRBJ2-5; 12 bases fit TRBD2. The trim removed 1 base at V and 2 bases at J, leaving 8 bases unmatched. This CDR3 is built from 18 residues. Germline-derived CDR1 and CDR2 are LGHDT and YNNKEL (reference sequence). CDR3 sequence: CASSQVLAGGGNQETQYF. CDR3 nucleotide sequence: TGTGCCAGCAGCCAAGTACTAGCGGGGGGAGGGAATCAAGAGACCCAGTACTTC.

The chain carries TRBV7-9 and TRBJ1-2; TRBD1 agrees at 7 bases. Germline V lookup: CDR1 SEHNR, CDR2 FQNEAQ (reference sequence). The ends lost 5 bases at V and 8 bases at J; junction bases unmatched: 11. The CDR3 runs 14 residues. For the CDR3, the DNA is TGTGCCAGCAGCACGCCAGGGGGTTTCTGGGGCTACACCTTC. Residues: CASSTPGGFWGYTF.

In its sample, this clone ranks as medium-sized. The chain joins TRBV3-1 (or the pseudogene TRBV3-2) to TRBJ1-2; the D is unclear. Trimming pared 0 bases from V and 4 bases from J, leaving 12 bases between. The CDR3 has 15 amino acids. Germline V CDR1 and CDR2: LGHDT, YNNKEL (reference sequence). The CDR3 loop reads CASSQDSQVPYGYTF. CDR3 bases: TGTGCCAGCAGCCAAGATTCTCAGGTTCCCTATGGCTACACCTTC.

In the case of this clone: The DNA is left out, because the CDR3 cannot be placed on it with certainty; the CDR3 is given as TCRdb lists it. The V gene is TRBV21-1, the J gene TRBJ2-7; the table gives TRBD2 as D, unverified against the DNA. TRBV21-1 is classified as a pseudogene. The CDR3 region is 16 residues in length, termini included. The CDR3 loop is CASNPLVAGGSDEQYF.

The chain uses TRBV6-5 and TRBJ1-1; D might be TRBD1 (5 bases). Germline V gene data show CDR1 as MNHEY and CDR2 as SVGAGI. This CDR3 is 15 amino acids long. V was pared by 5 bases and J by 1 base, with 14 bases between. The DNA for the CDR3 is TGTGCCAGCAGTCCTCCAGGGTGGGGGAACACTGAAGCTTTCTTT. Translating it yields CASSPPGWGNTEAFF.

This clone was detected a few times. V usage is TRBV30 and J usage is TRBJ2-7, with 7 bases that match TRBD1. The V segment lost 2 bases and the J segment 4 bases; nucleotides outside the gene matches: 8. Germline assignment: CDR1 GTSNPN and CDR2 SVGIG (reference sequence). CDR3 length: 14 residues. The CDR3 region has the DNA TGTGCCTGGAGTAGACAGGGCCCCGTTTACGAGCAGTACTTC. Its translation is CAWSRQGPVYEQYF. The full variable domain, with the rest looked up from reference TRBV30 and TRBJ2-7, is SQTIHQWPATLVQPVGSPLSLECTVEGTSNPNLYWYRQAAGRGLQLLFYSVGIGQISSEVPQNLSASRPQDRQFILSSKKLLLSDSGFYLCAWSRQGPVYEQYFGPGTRLTVT.

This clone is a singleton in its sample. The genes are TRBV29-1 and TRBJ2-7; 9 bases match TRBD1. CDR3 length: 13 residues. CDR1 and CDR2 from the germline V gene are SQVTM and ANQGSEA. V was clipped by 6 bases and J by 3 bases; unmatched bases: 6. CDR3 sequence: CSVDPGQGYEQYF. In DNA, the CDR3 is TGCAGCGTGGATCCGGGACAGGGCTACGAGCAGTACTTC.

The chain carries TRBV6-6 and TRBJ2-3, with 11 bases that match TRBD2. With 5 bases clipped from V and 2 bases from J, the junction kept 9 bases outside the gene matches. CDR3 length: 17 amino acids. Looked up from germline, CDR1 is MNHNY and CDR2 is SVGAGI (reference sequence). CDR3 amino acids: CASSPTSGGHLTDTQYF. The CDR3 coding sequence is TGTGCCAGCAGTCCTACTAGCGGGGGCCACCTCACAGATACGCAGTATTTT.

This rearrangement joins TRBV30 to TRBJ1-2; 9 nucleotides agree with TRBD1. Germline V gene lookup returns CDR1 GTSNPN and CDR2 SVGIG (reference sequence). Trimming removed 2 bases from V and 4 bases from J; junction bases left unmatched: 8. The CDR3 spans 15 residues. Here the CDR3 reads CAWSSPGQGPYGYTF. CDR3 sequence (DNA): TGTGCCTGGAGTTCTCCGGGACAGGGTCCCTATGGCTACACCTTC.

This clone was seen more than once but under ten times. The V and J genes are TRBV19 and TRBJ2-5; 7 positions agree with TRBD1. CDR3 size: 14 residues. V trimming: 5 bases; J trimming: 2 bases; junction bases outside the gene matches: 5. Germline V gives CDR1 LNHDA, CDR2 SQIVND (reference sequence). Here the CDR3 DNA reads TGTGCCAGTAGTCGACAGGGAAAACAAGAGACCCAGTACTTC. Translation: CASSRQGKQETQYF.

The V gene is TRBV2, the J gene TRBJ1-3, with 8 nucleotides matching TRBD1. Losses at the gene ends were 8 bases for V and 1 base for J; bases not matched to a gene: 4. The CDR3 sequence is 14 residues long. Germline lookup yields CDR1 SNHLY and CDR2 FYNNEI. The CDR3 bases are TGTGCCAGCGGTGGACAGGGATCTGGAAACACCATATATTTT. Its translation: CASGGQGSGNTIYF. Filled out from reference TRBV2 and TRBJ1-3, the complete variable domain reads EPEVTQTPSHQVTQMGQEVILRCVPISNHLYFYWYRQILGQKVEFLVSFYNNEISEKSEIFDDQFSVERPDGSNFTLKIRSTKLEDSAMYFCASGGQGSGNTIYFGEGSWLTVV.

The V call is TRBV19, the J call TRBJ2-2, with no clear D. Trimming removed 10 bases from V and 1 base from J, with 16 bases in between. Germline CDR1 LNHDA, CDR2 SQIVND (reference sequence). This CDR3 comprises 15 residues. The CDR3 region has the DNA TGTGCCACCACAAGGAGCTTCATGAACACCGGGGAGCTGTTTTTT. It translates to CATTRSFMNTGELFF.